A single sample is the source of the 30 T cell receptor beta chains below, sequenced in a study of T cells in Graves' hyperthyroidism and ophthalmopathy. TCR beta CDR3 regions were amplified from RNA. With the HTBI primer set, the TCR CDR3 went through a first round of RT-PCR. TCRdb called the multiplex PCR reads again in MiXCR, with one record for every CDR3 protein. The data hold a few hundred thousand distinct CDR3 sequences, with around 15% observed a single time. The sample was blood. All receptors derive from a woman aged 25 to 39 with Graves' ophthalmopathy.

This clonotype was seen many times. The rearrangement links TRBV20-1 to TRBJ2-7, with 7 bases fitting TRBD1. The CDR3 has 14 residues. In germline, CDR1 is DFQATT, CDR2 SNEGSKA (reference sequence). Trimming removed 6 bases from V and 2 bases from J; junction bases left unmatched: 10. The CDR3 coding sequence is TGCAGTGCCCACCGGGACAGCGGTCCCTACGAGCAGTACTTC. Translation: CSAHRDSGPYEQYF.

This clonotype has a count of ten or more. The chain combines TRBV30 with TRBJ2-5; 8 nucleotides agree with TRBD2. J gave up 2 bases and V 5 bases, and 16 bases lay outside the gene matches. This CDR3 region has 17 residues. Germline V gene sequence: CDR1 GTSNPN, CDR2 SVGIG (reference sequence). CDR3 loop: CAWLPLTGGRPQETQYF. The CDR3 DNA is TGTGCCTGGCTTCCCTTGACGGGCGGGAGGCCACAAGAGACCCAGTACTTC.

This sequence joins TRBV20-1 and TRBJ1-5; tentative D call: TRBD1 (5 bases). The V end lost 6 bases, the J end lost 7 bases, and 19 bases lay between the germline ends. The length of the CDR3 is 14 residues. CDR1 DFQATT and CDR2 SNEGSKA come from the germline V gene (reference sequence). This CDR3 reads CSAPRQRTGQPQHF. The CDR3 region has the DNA TGCAGTGCCCCCCGACAGAGGACGGGGCAGCCCCAGCATTTT.

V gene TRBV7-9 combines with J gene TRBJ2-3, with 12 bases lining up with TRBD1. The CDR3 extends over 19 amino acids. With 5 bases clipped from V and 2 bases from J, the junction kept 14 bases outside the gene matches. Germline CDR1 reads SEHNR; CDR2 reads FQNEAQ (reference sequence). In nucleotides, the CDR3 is TGTGCCAGCAGCCCAGAATGGGACAGGGGGCGCGTTTACACAGATACGCAGTATTTT. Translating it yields CASSPEWDRGRVYTDTQYF.

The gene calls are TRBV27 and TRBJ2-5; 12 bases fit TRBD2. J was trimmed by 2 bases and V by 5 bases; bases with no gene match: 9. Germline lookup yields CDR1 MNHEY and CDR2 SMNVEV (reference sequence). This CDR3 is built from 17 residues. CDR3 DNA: TGTGCCAGCAGTCCTCGACTAGCGGGGGCATCTCAAGAGACCCAGTACTTC. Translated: CASSPRLAGASQETQYF.

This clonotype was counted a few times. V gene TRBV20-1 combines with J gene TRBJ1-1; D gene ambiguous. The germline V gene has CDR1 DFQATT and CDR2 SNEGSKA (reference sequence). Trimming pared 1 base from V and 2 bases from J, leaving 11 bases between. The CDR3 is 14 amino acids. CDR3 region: CSARVSTLNTEAFF. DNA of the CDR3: TGCAGTGCTAGAGTGAGCACCCTAAACACTGAAGCTTTCTTT.

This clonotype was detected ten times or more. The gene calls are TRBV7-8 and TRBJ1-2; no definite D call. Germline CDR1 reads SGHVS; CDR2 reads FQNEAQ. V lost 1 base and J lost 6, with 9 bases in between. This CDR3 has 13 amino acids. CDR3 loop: CASSLGGFDGYTF. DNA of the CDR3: TGTGCCAGCAGCTTAGGAGGATTCGATGGCTACACCTTC.

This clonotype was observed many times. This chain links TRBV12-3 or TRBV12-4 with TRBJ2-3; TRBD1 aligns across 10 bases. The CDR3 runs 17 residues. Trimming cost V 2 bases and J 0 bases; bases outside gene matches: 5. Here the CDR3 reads CASSLRGGQGSTDTQYF. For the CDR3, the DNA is TGTGCCAGCAGTTTACGGGGGGGACAGGGGAGCACAGATACGCAGTATTTT.

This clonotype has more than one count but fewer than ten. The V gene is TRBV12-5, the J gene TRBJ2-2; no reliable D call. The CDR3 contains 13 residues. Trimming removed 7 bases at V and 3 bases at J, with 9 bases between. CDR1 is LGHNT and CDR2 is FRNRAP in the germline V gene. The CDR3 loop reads CASESDDTGELFF. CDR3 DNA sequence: TGTGCTAGTGAGTCGGATGACACCGGGGAGCTGTTTTTT.

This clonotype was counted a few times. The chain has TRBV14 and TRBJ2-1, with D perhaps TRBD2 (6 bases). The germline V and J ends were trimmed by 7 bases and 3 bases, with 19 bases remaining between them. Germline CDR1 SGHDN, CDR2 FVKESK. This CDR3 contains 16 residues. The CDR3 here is CASTLHSMTSYNEQFF. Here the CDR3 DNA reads TGTGCCAGCACCCTACACTCGATGACTAGCTACAATGAGCAGTTCTTC.

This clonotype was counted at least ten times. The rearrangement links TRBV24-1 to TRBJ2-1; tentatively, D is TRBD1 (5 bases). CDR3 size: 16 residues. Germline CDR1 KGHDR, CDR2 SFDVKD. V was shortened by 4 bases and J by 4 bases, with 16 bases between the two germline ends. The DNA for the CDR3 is TGTGCCACCAGTGACCCCCAAGGGGCTGGTTACAATGAGCAGTTCTTC. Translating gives CATSDPQGAGYNEQFF.

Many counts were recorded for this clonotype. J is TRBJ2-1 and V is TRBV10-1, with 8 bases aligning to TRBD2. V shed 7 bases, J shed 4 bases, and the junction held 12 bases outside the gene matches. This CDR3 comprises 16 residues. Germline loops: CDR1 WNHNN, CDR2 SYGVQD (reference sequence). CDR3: CASTPDDSGVYNEQFF. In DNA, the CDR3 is TGCGCCAGCACCCCCGATGATAGCGGGGTATACAATGAGCAGTTCTTC.

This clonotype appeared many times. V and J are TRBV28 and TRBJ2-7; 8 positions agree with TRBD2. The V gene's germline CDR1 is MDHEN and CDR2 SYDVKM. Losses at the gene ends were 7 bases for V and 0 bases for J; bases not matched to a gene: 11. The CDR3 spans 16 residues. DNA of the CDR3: TGTGCCAGCACCCCAGGTGGGCTAGCGGGCTCCTACGAGCAGTACTTC. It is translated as CASTPGGLAGSYEQYF.

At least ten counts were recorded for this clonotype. The CDR3 region has the DNA TGTGCCAGCAGTTACAAGCCTACTGAGACCACAGATACGCAGTATTTT. Amino acids: CASSYKPTETTDTQYF. This chain links TRBV6-2 or TRBV6-3 with TRBJ2-3; no clear D gene. The CDR3 sequence is 16 residues long. Trimming shortened V by 2 bases and J by 2 bases, and 14 bases separated the two germline ends. Germline V CDR1 and CDR2: MNHEY, SVGEGT.

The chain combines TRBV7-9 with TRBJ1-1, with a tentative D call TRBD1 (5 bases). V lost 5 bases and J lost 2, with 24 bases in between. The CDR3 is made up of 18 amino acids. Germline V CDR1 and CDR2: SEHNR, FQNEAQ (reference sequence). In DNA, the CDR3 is TGTGCCAGCAGCCCTACTCCTTTAGGGGCCCGGGGAAACACTGAAGCTTTCTTT. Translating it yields CASSPTPLGARGNTEAFF.

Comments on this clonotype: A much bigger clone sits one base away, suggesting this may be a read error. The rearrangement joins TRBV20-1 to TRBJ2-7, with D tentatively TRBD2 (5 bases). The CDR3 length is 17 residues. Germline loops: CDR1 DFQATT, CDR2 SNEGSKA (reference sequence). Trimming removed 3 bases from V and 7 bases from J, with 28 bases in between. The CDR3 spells CSASSVRDQGRPNEQYF. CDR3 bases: TGCAGTGCTAGTTCCGTCCGGGATCAAGGGAGACCCAATGAGCAGTACTTC.

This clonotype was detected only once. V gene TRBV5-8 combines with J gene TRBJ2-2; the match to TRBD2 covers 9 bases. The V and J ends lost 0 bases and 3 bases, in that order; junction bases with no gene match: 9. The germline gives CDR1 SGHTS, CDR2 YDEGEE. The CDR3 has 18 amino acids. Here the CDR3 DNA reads TGTGCCAGCAGCTTGGCGGGTCTAGCGGGGATACACACCGGGGAGCTGTTTTTT. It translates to CASSLAGLAGIHTGELFF.

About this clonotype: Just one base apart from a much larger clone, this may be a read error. DNA for the CDR3: TGCAGTGCCCCAGTGCTCGGCGAGGATACGCAGTATTTT. The encoded protein is CSAPVLGEDTQYF. The chain combines TRBV20-1 with TRBJ2-3; no definite D call. V dropped 6 bases and J dropped 6 bases, with 16 bases sitting between them. This CDR3 spans 13 amino acids. The germline V gene has CDR1 DFQATT and CDR2 SNEGSKA (reference sequence).

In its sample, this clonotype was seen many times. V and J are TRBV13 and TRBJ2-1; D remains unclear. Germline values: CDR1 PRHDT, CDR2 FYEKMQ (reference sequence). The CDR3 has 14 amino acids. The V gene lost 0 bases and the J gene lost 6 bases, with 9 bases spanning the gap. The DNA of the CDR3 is TGTGCCAGCAGCTTAGGGGTGGGTCGCAATGAGCAGTTCTTC. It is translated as CASSLGVGRNEQFF.

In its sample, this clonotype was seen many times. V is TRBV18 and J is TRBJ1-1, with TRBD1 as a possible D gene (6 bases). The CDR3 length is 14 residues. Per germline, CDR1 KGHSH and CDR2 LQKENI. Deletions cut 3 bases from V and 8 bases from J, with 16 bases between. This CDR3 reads CASSPDLGGIEAFF. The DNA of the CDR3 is TGTGCCAGCTCACCCGATTTAGGGGGAATCGAAGCTTTCTTT.

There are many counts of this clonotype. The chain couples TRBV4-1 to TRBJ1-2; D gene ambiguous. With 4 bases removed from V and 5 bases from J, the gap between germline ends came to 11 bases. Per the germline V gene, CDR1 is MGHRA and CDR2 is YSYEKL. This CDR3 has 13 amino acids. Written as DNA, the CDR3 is TGCGCCAGCAGCCGCCTGGACGGGTATGGCTACACCTTC. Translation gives CASSRLDGYGYTF.

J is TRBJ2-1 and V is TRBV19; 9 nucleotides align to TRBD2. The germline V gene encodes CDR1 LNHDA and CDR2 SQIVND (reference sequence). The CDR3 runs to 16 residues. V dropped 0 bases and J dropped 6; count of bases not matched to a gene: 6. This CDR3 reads CASSIDRSGSSNEQFF. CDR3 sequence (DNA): TGTGCCAGTAGTATAGATCGTAGCGGGAGTAGCAATGAGCAGTTCTTC. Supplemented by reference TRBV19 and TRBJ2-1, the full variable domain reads DGGITQSPKYLFRKEGQNVTLSCEQNLNHDAMYWYRQDPGQGLRLIYYSQIVNDFQKGDIAEGYSVSREKKESFPLTVTSAQKNPTAFYLCASSIDRSGSSNEQFFGPGTRLTVL.

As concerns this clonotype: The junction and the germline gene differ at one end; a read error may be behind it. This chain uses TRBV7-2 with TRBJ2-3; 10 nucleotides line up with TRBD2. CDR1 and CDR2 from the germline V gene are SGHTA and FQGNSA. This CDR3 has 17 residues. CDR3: CAGSWRGLAESTDTQYF. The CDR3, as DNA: TGTGCCGGCAGCTGGCGCGGACTAGCGGAGAGCACAGATACGCAGTATTTT.

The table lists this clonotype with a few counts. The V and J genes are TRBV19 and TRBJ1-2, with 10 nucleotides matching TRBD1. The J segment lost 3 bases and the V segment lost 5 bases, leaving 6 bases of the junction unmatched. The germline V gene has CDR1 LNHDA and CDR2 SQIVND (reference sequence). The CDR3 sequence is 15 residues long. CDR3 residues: CASSDPGQGHYGYTF. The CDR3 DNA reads TGTGCCAGTAGTGACCCGGGACAGGGGCACTATGGCTACACCTTC.

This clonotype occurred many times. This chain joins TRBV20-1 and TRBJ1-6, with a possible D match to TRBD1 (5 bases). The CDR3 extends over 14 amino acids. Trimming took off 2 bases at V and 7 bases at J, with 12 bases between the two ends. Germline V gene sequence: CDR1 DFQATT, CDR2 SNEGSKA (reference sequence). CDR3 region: CSARIRGNNSPLHF. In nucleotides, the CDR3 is TGCAGTGCTAGAATAAGGGGTAACAATTCACCCCTCCACTTT.

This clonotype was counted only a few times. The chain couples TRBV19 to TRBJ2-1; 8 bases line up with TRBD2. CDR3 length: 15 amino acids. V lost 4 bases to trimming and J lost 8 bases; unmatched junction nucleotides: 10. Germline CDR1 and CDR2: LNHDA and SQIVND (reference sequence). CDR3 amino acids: CASSKGAGVRDEQFF. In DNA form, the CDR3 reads TGTGCCAGTAGTAAGGGAGCGGGAGTCCGGGATGAGCAGTTCTTC.

CDR3 in amino acids: CASTKITGGGNQPQHF. The DNA for the CDR3 is TGTGCCAGCACCAAAATCACAGGGGGCGGCAATCAGCCCCAGCATTTT. V and J are TRBV6-1 and TRBJ1-5; TRBD1 matches at 9 bases. CDR3 length: 16 residues. The V gene end was trimmed by 7 bases and the J gene end by 2 bases; junction bases not matched to a gene: 9. Per the germline V gene, CDR1 is MNHNS and CDR2 is SASEGT.

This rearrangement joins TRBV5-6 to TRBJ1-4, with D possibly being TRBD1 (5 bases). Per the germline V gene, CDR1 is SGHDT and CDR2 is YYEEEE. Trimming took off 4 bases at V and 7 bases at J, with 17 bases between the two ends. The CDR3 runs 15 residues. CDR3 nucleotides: TGTGCCAGCAGCCGAGTCGACAGCCGGATTGAAAAACTGTTTTTT. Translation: CASSRVDSRIEKLFF. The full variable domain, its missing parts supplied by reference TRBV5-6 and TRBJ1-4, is DAGVTQSPTHLIKTRGQQVTLRCSPKSGHDTVSWYQQALGQGPQFIFQYYEEEERQRGNFPDRFSGHQFPNYSSELNVNALLLGDSALYLCASSRVDSRIEKLFFGSGTQLSVL.

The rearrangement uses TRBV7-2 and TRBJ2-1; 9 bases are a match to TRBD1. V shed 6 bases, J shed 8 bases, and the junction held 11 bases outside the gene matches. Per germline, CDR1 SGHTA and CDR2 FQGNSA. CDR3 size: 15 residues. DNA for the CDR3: TGTGCCAGCAGTTCGGGGACAGGGTTGGGGTATGAGCAGTTCTTC. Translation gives CASSSGTGLGYEQFF.

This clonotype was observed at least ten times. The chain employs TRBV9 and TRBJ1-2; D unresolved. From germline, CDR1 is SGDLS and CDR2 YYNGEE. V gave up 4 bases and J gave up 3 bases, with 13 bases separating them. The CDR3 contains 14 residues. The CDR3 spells CASSQAPRDYGYTF. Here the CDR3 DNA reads TGTGCCAGCAGCCAGGCCCCAAGAGACTATGGCTACACCTTC.